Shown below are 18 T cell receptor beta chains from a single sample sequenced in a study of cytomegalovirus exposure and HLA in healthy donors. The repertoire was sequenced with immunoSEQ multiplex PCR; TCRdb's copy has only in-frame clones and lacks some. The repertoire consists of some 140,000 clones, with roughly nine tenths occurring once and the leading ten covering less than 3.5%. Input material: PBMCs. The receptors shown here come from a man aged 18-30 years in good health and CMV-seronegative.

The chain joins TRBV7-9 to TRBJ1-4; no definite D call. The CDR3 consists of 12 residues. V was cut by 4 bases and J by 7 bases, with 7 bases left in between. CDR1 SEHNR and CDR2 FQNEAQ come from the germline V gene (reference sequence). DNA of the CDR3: TGTGCCAGCAGCTCCTTGGCTGAAAAACTGTTTTTT. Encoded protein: CASSSLAEKLFF.

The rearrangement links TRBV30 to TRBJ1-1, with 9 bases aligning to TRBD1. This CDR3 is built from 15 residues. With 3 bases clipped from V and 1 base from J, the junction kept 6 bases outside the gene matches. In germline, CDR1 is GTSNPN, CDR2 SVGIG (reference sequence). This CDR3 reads CAWRQGAQKNTEAFF. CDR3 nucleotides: TGTGCCTGGAGACAGGGGGCCCAGAAGAACACTGAAGCTTTCTTT. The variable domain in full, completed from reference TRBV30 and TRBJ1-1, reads SQTIHQWPATLVQPVGSPLSLECTVEGTSNPNLYWYRQAAGRGLQLLFYSVGIGQISSEVPQNLSASRPQDRQFILSSKKLLLSDSGFYLCAWRQGAQKNTEAFFGQGTRLTVV.

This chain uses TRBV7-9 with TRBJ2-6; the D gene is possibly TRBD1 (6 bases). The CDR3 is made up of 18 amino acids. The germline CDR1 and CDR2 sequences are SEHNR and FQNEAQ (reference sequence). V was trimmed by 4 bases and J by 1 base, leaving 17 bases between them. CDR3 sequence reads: CASSSRQGIFSGANVLTF. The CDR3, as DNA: TGTGCCAGCAGCTCAAGGCAGGGGATCTTTTCTGGGGCCAACGTCCTGACTTTC.

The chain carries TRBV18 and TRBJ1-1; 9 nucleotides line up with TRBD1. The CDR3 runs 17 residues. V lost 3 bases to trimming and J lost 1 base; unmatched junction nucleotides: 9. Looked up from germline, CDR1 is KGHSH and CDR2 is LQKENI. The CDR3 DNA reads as TGTGCCAGCTCACCGACAGGGGGGGGAATCGGGAACACTGAAGCTTTCTTT. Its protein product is CASSPTGGGIGNTEAFF.

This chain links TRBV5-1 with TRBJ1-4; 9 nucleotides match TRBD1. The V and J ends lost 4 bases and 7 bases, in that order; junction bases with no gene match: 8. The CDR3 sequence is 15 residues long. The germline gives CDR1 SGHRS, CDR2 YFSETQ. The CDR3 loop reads CASSGTGGRGEKLFF. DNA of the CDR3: TGCGCCAGCAGCGGAACAGGGGGCAGGGGTGAAAAACTGTTTTTT. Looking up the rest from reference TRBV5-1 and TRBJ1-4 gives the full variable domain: KAGVTQTPRYLIKTRGQQVTLSCSPISGHRSVSWYQQTPGQGLQFLFEYFSETQRNKGNFPGRFSGRQFSNSRSEMNVSTLELGDSALYLCASSGTGGRGEKLFFGSGTQLSVL.

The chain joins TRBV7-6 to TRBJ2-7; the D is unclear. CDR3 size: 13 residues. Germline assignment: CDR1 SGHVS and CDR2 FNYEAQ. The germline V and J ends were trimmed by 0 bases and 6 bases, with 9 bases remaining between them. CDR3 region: CASSLALRSEQYF. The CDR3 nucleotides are TGTGCCAGCAGCTTAGCTCTGCGGTCCGAGCAGTACTTC.

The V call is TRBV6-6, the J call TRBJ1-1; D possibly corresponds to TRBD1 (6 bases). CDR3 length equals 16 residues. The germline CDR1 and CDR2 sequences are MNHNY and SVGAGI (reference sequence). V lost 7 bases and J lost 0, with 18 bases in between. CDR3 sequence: CASMHGAGTLNTEAFF. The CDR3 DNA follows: TGTGCCAGCATGCATGGGGCTGGGACACTGAACACTGAAGCTTTCTTT.

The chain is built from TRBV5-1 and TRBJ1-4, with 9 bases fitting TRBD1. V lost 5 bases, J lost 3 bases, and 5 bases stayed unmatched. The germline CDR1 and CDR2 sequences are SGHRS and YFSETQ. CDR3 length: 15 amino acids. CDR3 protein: CASSSTGGANEKLFF. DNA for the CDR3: TGCGCCAGCAGTTCGACAGGGGGGGCTAATGAAAAACTGTTTTTT.

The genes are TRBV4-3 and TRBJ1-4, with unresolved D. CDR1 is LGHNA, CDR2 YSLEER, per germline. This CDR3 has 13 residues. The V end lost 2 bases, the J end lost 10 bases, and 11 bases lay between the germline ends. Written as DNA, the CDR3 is TGCGCCAGCAGCCAACTACGGTCAACAAAACTGTTTTTT. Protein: CASSQLRSTKLFF.

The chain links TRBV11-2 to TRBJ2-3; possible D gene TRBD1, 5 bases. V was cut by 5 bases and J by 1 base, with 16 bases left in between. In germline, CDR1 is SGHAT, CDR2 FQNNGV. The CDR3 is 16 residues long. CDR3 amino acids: CASSPSRQGGTDTQYF. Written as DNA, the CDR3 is TGTGCCAGCAGCCCCAGCAGGCAGGGCGGCACAGATACGCAGTATTTT. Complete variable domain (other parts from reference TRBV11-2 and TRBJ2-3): EAGVAQSPRYKIIEKRQSVAFWCNPISGHATLYWYQQILGQGPKLLIQFQNNGVVDDSQLPKDRFSAERLKGVDSTLKIQPAKLEDSAVYLCASSPSRQGGTDTQYFGPGTRLTVL.

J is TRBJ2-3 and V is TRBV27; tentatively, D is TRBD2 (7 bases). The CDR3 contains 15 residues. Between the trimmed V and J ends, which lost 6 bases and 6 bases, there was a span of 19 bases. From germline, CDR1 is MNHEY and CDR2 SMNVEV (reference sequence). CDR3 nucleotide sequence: TGTGCCAGCAGCTTTAGGGGGGGAGAAGCGGATACGCAGTATTTT. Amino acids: CASSFRGGEADTQYF.

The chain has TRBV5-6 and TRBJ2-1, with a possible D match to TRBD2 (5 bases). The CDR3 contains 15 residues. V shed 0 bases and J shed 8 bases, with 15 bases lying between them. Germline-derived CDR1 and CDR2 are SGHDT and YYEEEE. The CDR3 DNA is TGTGCCAGCAGCTTGGGTGGGGTGGAGGTCGATGAGCAGTTCTTC. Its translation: CASSLGGVEVDEQFF.

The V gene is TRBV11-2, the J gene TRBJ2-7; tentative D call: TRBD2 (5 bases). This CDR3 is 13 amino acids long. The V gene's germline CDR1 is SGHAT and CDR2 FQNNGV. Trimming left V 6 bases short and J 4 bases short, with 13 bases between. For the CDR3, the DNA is TGTGCCAGCAGTGGTCCCGGGATATACGAGCAGTACTTC. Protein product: CASSGPGIYEQYF.

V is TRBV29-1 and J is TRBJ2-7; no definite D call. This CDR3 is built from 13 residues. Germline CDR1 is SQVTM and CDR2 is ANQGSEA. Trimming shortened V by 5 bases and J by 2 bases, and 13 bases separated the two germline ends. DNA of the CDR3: TGCAGCGTTTCTGAGGTCTTCCCCTACGAGCAGTACTTC. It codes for CSVSEVFPYEQYF.

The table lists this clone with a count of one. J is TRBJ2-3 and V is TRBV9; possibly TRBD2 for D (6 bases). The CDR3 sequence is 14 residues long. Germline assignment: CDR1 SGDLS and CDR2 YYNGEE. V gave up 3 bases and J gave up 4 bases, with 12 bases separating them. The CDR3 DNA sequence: TGTGCCAGCAGCGGAGAGTGGGGGGCAGATACGCAGTATTTT. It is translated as CASSGEWGADTQYF.

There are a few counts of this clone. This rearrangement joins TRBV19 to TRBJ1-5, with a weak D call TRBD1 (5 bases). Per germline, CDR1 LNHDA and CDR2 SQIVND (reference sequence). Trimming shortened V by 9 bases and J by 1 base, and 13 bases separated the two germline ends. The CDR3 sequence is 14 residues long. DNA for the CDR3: TGTGCCAGCTCCTGGGGCAGCAGCAATCAGCCCCAGCATTTT. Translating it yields CASSWGSSNQPQHF.

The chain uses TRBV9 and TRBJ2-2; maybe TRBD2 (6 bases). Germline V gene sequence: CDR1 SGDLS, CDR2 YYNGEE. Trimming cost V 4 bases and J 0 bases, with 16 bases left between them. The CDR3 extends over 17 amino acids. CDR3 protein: CASSYPLLAPNTGELFF. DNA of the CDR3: TGTGCCAGCAGCTACCCCTTACTAGCCCCGAACACCGGGGAGCTGTTTTTT.

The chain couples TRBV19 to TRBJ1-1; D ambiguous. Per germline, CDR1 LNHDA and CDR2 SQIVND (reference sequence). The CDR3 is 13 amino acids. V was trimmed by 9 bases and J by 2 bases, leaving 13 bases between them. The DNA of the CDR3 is TGTGCCAGCCGTAAACAGCAAAACACTGAAGCTTTCTTT. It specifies CASRKQQNTEAFF.